What follows are 6 T cell receptor beta chains derived from one specimen sequenced in a study of CD8 T cells in ankylosing spondylitis. TCRdb re-called the 5' RACE reads through MiXCR, storing one row per CDR3 protein. The repertoire holds around 300,000 distinct CDR3 sequences, approximately 10% seen once, with roughly 9.5% in the top ten. The sequenced sample was blood, either unsorted or a sorted T cell fraction (not recorded which). The source of these receptors is a female donor with ankylosing spondylitis or in good health (not recorded which).

This clonotype was seen repeatedly, ten times or more. The V and J genes are TRBV24-1 and TRBJ2-1, with D uncertain. V was pared by 0 bases and J by 10 bases, with 12 bases between. The CDR3 spans 14 residues. The germline V gene has CDR1 KGHDR and CDR2 SFDVKD. This chain's CDR3 is CATSDLLTSSEQFF. The CDR3 nucleotides are TGTGCCACCAGTGATTTGCTCACCAGTAGCGAGCAGTTCTTC.

At least ten counts were recorded for this clonotype. This sequence joins TRBV5-1 and TRBJ2-3, with TRBD2 identical over 10 bases. V shed 5 bases and J 5 bases; nucleotides not matched to a gene: 5. This CDR3 comprises 14 residues. CDR1 SGHRS and CDR2 YFSETQ come from the germline V gene. Here the CDR3 reads CASRHLAGVDTQYF. The CDR3 bases are TGCGCCAGCAGACATCTAGCGGGAGTAGATACGCAGTATTTT.

At least ten counts were recorded for this clonotype. The genes are TRBV28 and TRBJ2-7, with D possibly matching TRBD1 (5 bases). Deletions cut 5 bases from V and 2 bases from J, with 10 bases between. CDR3 length equals 13 residues. CDR1 is MDHEN, CDR2 SYDVKM, per germline. CDR3 amino acids: CASSPTAPYEQYF. The CDR3 bases are TGTGCCAGCAGTCCGACAGCACCCTACGAGCAGTACTTC.

In its sample, this clonotype was seen many times. CDR3 bases: TGTGCCAGCAGGGAGAACAGGGGAAGAAACACCATATATTTT. Translated, it gives CASRENRGRNTIYF. The V and J genes are TRBV7-9 and TRBJ1-3; 7 bases align to TRBD1. J lost 5 bases, V lost 6 bases, and 7 bases had no gene match. This CDR3 is built from 14 residues. Germline V gene data show CDR1 as SEHNR and CDR2 as FQNEAQ (reference sequence).

This clonotype was detected a few times. V gene TRBV28 combines with J gene TRBJ2-2, with D perhaps matching TRBD2 (5 bases). Per germline, CDR1 MDHEN and CDR2 SYDVKM. The germline V and J ends were trimmed by 3 bases and 7 bases, with 12 bases remaining between them. This CDR3 comprises 14 residues. For the CDR3, the DNA is TGTGCCAGCAGTTTGATAGGGAGCAGCGGGGAGCTGTTTTTT. As protein: CASSLIGSSGELFF.

The table lists this clonotype with many counts. One end of the junction does not line up with germline, which may come from a read error. The chain uses TRBV30 and TRBJ1-1, with a weak D call TRBD1 (5 bases). CDR3 length: 10 amino acids. From germline, CDR1 is GTSNPN and CDR2 SVGIG (reference sequence). The DNA of the CDR3 is TGTGCCTGGAGGGGGACGGTTGAAATTTTT. Amino acids: CAWRGTVEIF.